This TCR beta chain was documented in a study of blood T cell repertoires in COVID-19. Study-wide context: Nucleic acid was either cDNA or gDNA, and it came from T cells, B-cell-depleted T cells, or PBMCs.

The authors' processing: Reference gene primer amplification gave nucleated cell count estimates. The table came from immunoSEQ multiplex PCR; TCRdb's copy has only in-frame clones and leaves some out. That table gives V, J and clone size, and the DNA gave D and trimming. The top ten clones hold 1.2% of a sample with 300,000 to 400,000 clones, around 89% of them seen once. Per germline, CDR1 GTSNPN and CDR2 SVGIG (reference sequence). Trimming removed 1 base from V and 5 bases from J, with 9 bases in between. The CDR3 loop spans 13 amino acids. Enrolled through a virtual design, the participants were between roughly 18 and 90 years of age and came from under 25 US areas. Donors in Cohort 3 counted as recovered after two negative PCRs, clearance, or symptom resolution.

This TCR was recovered from a woman aged 18-35 years who had recovered from COVID-19. The rearrangement joins TRBV30 to TRBJ1-5; a possible D gene is TRBD1 (5 bases). Sequences were obtained from PBMCs or T cells enriched from blood (not recorded which). This chain's CDR3 is CAWSGGGDQPQHF. As DNA, the CDR3 is TGTGCCTGGAGTGGTGGGGGGGATCAGCCCCAGCATTTT.